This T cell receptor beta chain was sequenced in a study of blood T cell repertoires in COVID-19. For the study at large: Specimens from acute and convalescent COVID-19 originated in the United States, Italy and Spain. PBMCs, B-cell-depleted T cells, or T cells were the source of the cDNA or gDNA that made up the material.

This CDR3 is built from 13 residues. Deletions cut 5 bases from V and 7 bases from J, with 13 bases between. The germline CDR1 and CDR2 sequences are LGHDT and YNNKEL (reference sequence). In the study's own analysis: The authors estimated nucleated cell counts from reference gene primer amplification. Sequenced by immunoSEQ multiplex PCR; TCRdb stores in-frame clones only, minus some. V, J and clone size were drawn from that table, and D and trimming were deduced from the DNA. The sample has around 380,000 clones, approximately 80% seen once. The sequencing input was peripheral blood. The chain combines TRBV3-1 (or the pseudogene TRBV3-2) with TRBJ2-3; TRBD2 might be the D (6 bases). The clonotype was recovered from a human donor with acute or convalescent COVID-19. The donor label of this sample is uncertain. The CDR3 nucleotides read TGTGCCAGCAGCGACCTTAGCGGAAATACGCAGTATTTT. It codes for CASSDLSGNTQYF.